A selection of T cell receptor beta chains follows, all from one sample in a study of blood T cell repertoires in COVID-19. Sequenced by immunoSEQ multiplex PCR; TCRdb stores in-frame clones only, minus some. In the table there are roughly 160,000 clones, roughly 93% of which are singletons. The sequenced material came from peripheral blood. The receptors derive from a man younger than 35 with COVID-19, enrolled during active disease. Each CDR3 is given with its conserved first and last residue. Fields, in order: J gene, clone size, V gene, D gene, CDR3 protein, CDR3 DNA. D genes are given only for firm matches. Rows may omit the clone size; those that give it use once, few, many or a size class.

j_gene: TRBJ2-1; abundance: NA; v_gene: TRBV30; d_gene: TRBD2; CDR3aa: CAWSASGTKEQFF; CDR3nt: TGTGCCTGGAGTGCCTCTGGGACTAAGGAGCAGTTCTTC
j_gene: TRBJ2-2; abundance: once; v_gene: TRBV7-2; d_gene: TRBD2; CDR3aa: CASSLELAATTGELFF; CDR3nt: TGTGCCAGCAGCTTAGAACTAGCGGCAACCACCGGGGAGCTGTTTTTT
j_gene: TRBJ2-1; abundance: once; v_gene: TRBV29-1; d_gene: TRBD2; CDR3aa: CSVTGLARYNEQFF; CDR3nt: TGCAGCGTTACGGGACTAGCGAGGTACAATGAGCAGTTCTTC
j_gene: TRBJ1-3; abundance: NA; v_gene: TRBV9; d_gene: NA; CDR3aa: CASSVGTISGNTIYF; CDR3nt: TGTGCCAGCAGCGTAGGAACAATATCTGGAAACACCATATATTTT
j_gene: TRBJ2-1; abundance: NA; v_gene: TRBV18; d_gene: NA; CDR3aa: CASSPQTGVNEQFF; CDR3nt: TGTGCCAGCTCACCACAAACGGGGGTGAATGAGCAGTTCTTC
j_gene: TRBJ2-7; abundance: NA; v_gene: TRBV5-1; d_gene: TRBD1; CDR3aa: CASSLEGQGFNEQYF; CDR3nt: TGCGCCAGCAGCTTGGAGGGACAGGGCTTCAACGAGCAGTACTTC
j_gene: TRBJ1-1; abundance: NA; v_gene: TRBV5-1; d_gene: TRBD1; CDR3aa: CASKPLTGVSTEAFF; CDR3nt: TGCGCCAGCAAGCCCTTAACAGGGGTGAGTACTGAAGCTTTCTTT
j_gene: TRBJ2-7; abundance: NA; v_gene: TRBV3-1/TRBV3-2; d_gene: TRBD1; CDR3aa: CASSQDLDRGDEQYF; CDR3nt: TGTGCCAGCAGCCAAGATCTCGACAGGGGGGACGAGCAGTACTTC
j_gene: TRBJ2-2; abundance: NA; v_gene: TRBV2; d_gene: TRBD2; CDR3aa: CASSPQTSGINTGELFF; CDR3nt: TGTGCCAGCAGTCCTCAGACTAGCGGGATTAACACCGGGGAGCTGTTTTTT
j_gene: TRBJ1-3; abundance: NA; v_gene: TRBV13; d_gene: NA; CDR3aa: CASSLEGGSSGNTIYF; CDR3nt: TGTGCCAGCAGCTTAGAGGGCGGGAGCTCTGGAAACACCATATATTTT
j_gene: TRBJ2-7; abundance: NA; v_gene: TRBV28; d_gene: NA; CDR3aa: CASSLWSRVKEQYF; CDR3nt: TGTGCCAGCAGTTTATGGTCCAGGGTGAAGGAGCAGTACTTC
j_gene: TRBJ1-5; abundance: NA; v_gene: TRBV30; d_gene: TRBD1; CDR3aa: CAWSTGTGNQPQHF; CDR3nt: TGTGCCTGGAGTACAGGGACAGGCAATCAGCCCCAGCATTTT
j_gene: TRBJ2-1; abundance: NA; v_gene: TRBV24-1; d_gene: NA; CDR3aa: CATEGTEKNFAYNEQFF; CDR3nt: TGTGCCACTGAGGGAACAGAAAAAAATTTCGCATACAATGAGCAGTTCTTC
j_gene: TRBJ1-2; abundance: NA; v_gene: TRBV15; d_gene: NA; CDR3aa: CATSRGALRSGGYTF; CDR3nt: TGTGCCACCAGCAGAGGGGCTTTACGCTCTGGAGGCTACACCTTC
j_gene: TRBJ2-2; abundance: NA; v_gene: TRBV5-6; d_gene: TRBD1; CDR3aa: CASSPPGQGTNTGELFF; CDR3nt: TGTGCCAGCAGCCCGCCGGGACAGGGGACGAACACCGGGGAGCTGTTTTTT
j_gene: TRBJ2-1; abundance: NA; v_gene: TRBV20-1; d_gene: NA; CDR3aa: CSASDFNEQFF; CDR3nt: TGCAGTGCTAGTGACTTCAATGAGCAGTTCTTC
j_gene: TRBJ2-2; abundance: NA; v_gene: TRBV6-1; d_gene: TRBD2; CDR3aa: CASSDPGLAGIGTGELFF; CDR3nt: TGTGCCAGCAGTGACCCGGGACTAGCGGGAATTGGGACCGGGGAGCTGTTTTTT
j_gene: TRBJ2-1; abundance: NA; v_gene: TRBV5-1; d_gene: TRBD2; CDR3aa: CASSLGPGLAGEQFF; CDR3nt: TGCGCCAGCAGCTTGGGCCCCGGACTAGCGGGTGAGCAGTTCTTC
j_gene: TRBJ1-2; abundance: NA; v_gene: TRBV3-1/TRBV3-2; d_gene: NA; CDR3aa: CASSPSGVGGYTF; CDR3nt: TGTGCCAGCAGCCCCTCGGGGGTCGGGGGCTACACCTTC
j_gene: TRBJ2-7; abundance: NA; v_gene: TRBV4-3; d_gene: TRBD1; CDR3aa: CASSARQGGSYEQYF; CDR3nt: TGCGCCAGCAGCGCTAGACAGGGGGGGTCCTACGAGCAGTACTTC
j_gene: TRBJ2-7; abundance: NA; v_gene: TRBV10-3; d_gene: TRBD2; CDR3aa: CAISLAGDEQYF; CDR3nt: TGTGCCATCTCACTAGCGGGAGACGAGCAGTACTTC
j_gene: TRBJ2-1; abundance: NA; v_gene: TRBV6-5; d_gene: TRBD1; CDR3aa: CASRERTGANEQFF; CDR3nt: TGTGCCAGCAGAGAGCGGACAGGGGCCAATGAGCAGTTCTTC
j_gene: TRBJ2-5; abundance: NA; v_gene: TRBV7-9; d_gene: TRBD1; CDR3aa: CASSLMSKPDREYQETQYF; CDR3nt: TGTGCCAGCAGCTTAATGTCCAAGCCGGACAGGGAGTACCAAGAGACCCAGTACTTC
j_gene: TRBJ1-3; abundance: NA; v_gene: TRBV5-4; d_gene: NA; CDR3aa: CASSEEGYSGNTIYF; CDR3nt: TGTGCCAGCAGCGAGGAGGGCTACTCTGGAAACACCATATATTTT
j_gene: TRBJ2-3; abundance: once; v_gene: TRBV5-6; d_gene: NA; CDR3aa: CASSFGSAPVRGF; CDR3nt: TGTGCCAGCAGCTTTGGAAGTGCGCCAGTCCGAGGTTTT
j_gene: TRBJ1-4; abundance: once; v_gene: TRBV28; d_gene: NA; CDR3aa: CASSPGRVATNEKLLF; CDR3nt: TGTGCCAGCAGTCCCGGCAGAGTAGCAACTAATGAAAAACTGCTTTTT
j_gene: TRBJ1-5; abundance: NA; v_gene: TRBV7-2; d_gene: NA; CDR3aa: CASSLGQTVNQPQHF; CDR3nt: TGTGCCAGCAGCTTGGGACAAACCGTCAATCAGCCCCAGCATTTT
j_gene: TRBJ1-4; abundance: NA; v_gene: TRBV15; d_gene: NA; CDR3aa: CATSRFLTTNEKLLF; CDR3nt: TGTGCCACCAGCAGATTTTTAACAACTAATGAAAAACTGCTTTTT
j_gene: TRBJ1-2; abundance: once; v_gene: TRBV10-3; d_gene: NA; CDR3aa: CAISEGFSHGYTF; CDR3nt: TGTGCCATCAGTGAGGGGTTTAGCCATGGCTACACCTTC
j_gene: TRBJ2-7; abundance: NA; v_gene: TRBV10-3; d_gene: NA; CDR3aa: CAIRKTESSYEQYF; CDR3nt: TGTGCCATCAGAAAGACAGAGAGCTCCTACGAGCAGTACTTC
j_gene: TRBJ2-5; abundance: NA; v_gene: TRBV6-6; d_gene: NA; CDR3aa: CASSGSPGETQYF; CDR3nt: TGTGCCAGCAGTGGATCGCCCGGAGAGACCCAGTACTTC
j_gene: TRBJ1-2; abundance: NA; v_gene: TRBV6-5; d_gene: NA; CDR3aa: CASLSDYGYTF; CDR3nt: TGTGCCAGCTTATCGGACTATGGCTACACCTTC
j_gene: TRBJ2-3; abundance: NA; v_gene: TRBV27; d_gene: TRBD2; CDR3aa: CASSSPSGSGTDTQYF; CDR3nt: TGTGCCAGCAGTTCACCTAGCGGGAGTGGGACAGATACGCAGTATTTT
j_gene: TRBJ2-1; abundance: NA; v_gene: TRBV11-2; d_gene: TRBD2; CDR3aa: CASSWGLALTYNEQFF; CDR3nt: TGTGCCAGCAGCTGGGGACTAGCCCTAACCTACAATGAGCAGTTCTTC
j_gene: TRBJ2-5; abundance: NA; v_gene: TRBV6-2/TRBV6-3; d_gene: TRBD1; CDR3aa: CASSYSRNWWDRVRGTQYF; CDR3nt: TGTGCCAGCAGTTACTCGAGAAATTGGTGGGACAGGGTACGGGGGACCCAGTACTTC
j_gene: TRBJ2-4; abundance: NA; v_gene: TRBV5-6; d_gene: TRBD1; CDR3aa: CASSATGQGWTKNIQYF; CDR3nt: TGTGCCAGCAGCGCGACGGGACAGGGGTGGACCAAAAACATTCAGTACTTC
j_gene: TRBJ1-6; abundance: few; v_gene: TRBV19; d_gene: TRBD1; CDR3aa: CASRRAGTGGLSYNSPLHF; CDR3nt: TGTGCCAGTAGACGAGCCGGGACAGGGGGCCTCTCCTATAATTCACCCCTCCACTTT
j_gene: TRBJ2-1; abundance: NA; v_gene: TRBV2; d_gene: TRBD1; CDR3aa: CASYAGTGVNEQFF; CDR3nt: TGTGCCAGCTACGCCGGGACAGGGGTCAATGAGCAGTTCTTC
j_gene: TRBJ1-6; abundance: NA; v_gene: TRBV7-2; d_gene: NA; CDR3aa: CASSFGGRSYNSPLHF; CDR3nt: TGTGCCAGCAGCTTCGGGGGAAGATCCTATAATTCACCCCTCCACTTT
j_gene: TRBJ2-7; abundance: NA; v_gene: TRBV29-1; d_gene: NA; CDR3aa: CSVAYVQYF; CDR3nt: TGCAGCGTTGCCTACGTGCAGTACTTC
j_gene: TRBJ1-5; abundance: NA; v_gene: TRBV19; d_gene: NA; CDR3aa: CASSKADTPQHF; CDR3nt: TGTGCCAGTAGTAAAGCGGATACTCCCCAGCATTTT
j_gene: TRBJ1-4; abundance: NA; v_gene: TRBV7-8; d_gene: NA; CDR3aa: CASSRRRLATNEKLFF; CDR3nt: TGTGCCAGCAGCCGCCGCCGACTGGCAACTAATGAAAAACTGTTTTTT
j_gene: TRBJ1-1; abundance: NA; v_gene: TRBV7-9; d_gene: NA; CDR3aa: CASSSTHTDRNTEAFF; CDR3nt: TGTGCCAGCAGCTCGACCCACACCGACAGGAACACTGAAGCTTTCTTT
j_gene: TRBJ2-2; abundance: NA; v_gene: TRBV9; d_gene: NA; CDR3aa: CASSVEGDYTGELFF; CDR3nt: TGTGCCAGCAGCGTAGAAGGGGACTACACCGGGGAGCTGTTTTTT
j_gene: TRBJ1-1; abundance: NA; v_gene: TRBV27; d_gene: TRBD1; CDR3aa: CASQLRDSNTEAFF; CDR3nt: TGTGCCAGCCAACTCCGGGACAGCAACACTGAAGCTTTCTTT
j_gene: TRBJ2-7; abundance: NA; v_gene: TRBV6-2/TRBV6-3; d_gene: TRBD2; CDR3aa: CASSDPTSGIYEQYF; CDR3nt: TGTGCCAGCAGCGACCCGACTAGCGGGATCTACGAGCAGTACTTC
j_gene: TRBJ2-1; abundance: NA; v_gene: TRBV11-2; d_gene: NA; CDR3aa: CASSGMAAALSYNEQFF; CDR3nt: TGTGCCAGCAGCGGCATGGCGGCGGCTTTGTCCTACAATGAGCAGTTCTTC
j_gene: TRBJ2-7; abundance: NA; v_gene: TRBV7-9; d_gene: TRBD1; CDR3aa: CASSLSGQVSYEQYF; CDR3nt: TGTGCCAGCAGCTTATCGGGACAGGTTTCCTACGAGCAGTACTTC
j_gene: TRBJ2-1; abundance: NA; v_gene: TRBV28; d_gene: TRBD1; CDR3aa: CASSSTPGQGDEQFF; CDR3nt: TGTGCCAGCAGTTCTACTCCGGGACAGGGGGATGAGCAGTTCTTC
j_gene: TRBJ2-1; abundance: NA; v_gene: TRBV29-1; d_gene: TRBD2; CDR3aa: CSVGRESEQFF; CDR3nt: TGCAGCGTTGGGCGGGAGTCTGAGCAGTTCTTC
j_gene: TRBJ2-1; abundance: few; v_gene: TRBV7-3; d_gene: TRBD2; CDR3aa: CASSLSSGSRPNEQFF; CDR3nt: TGTGCCAGCAGCTTATCTAGCGGGAGTCGTCCCAATGAGCAGTTCTTC
j_gene: TRBJ1-2; abundance: NA; v_gene: TRBV4-3; d_gene: NA; CDR3aa: CASSQDRTANIDGYTF; CDR3nt: TGCGCCAGCAGCCAAGATAGGACAGCTAATATCGATGGCTACACCTTC